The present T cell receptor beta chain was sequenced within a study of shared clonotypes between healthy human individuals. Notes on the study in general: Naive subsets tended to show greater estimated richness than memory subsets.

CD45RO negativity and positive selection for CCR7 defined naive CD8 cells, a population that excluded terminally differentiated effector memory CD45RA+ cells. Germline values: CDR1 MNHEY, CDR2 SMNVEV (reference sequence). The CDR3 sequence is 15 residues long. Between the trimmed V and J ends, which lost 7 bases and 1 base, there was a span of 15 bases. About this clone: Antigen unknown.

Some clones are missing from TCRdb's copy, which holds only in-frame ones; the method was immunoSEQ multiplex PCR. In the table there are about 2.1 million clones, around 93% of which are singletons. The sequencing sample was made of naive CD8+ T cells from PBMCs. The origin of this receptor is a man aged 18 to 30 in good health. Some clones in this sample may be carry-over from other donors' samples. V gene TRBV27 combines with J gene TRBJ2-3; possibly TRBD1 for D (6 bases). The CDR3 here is CASTRQGPRTDTQYF. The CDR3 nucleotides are TGTGCCAGCACCCGTCAGGGGCCTCGCACAGATACGCAGTATTTT.